Detailed here is one TCR beta chain. Its antigen is still unknown. Germline CDR1 reads LNHDA; CDR2 reads SQIVND (reference sequence). The CDR3 has 19 residues. Trimming removed 3 bases from V and 0 bases from J; junction bases left unmatched: 14. These data come from a study of T cells in Graves' hyperthyroidism and ophthalmopathy. Findings of the study overall: Stable hyperthyroidism was told apart from ophthalmopathy by a model built on 13 V-J features.

Ophthalmopathy patients all had a Clinical Activity Score of at least 3, a NOSPECS grade of at least 4 and disease under 3 months old. RNA transcripts served as the template for amplifying TCR beta CDR3 regions. Researchers ran a first-round RT-PCR on the TCR CDR3 using the HTBI primer set. TCRdb fed the multiplex PCR reads into MiXCR, producing one record per CDR3 protein. The sample carries 220,000 or so distinct CDR3 sequences, about a sixth recorded once. This sequence originates from a woman in her late teens or twenties with Graves' ophthalmopathy. The chain recombines TRBV19 with TRBJ1-5; 7 bases are shared with TRBD1. The sample comprised blood. CDR3 region: CASSIFVGQPRYSNQPQHF. CDR3 sequence (DNA): TGTGCCAGTAGTATTTTCGTGGGACAGCCCAGATATAGCAATCAGCCCCAGCATTTT.